Listed below are T cell receptor beta chains from one sample, sequenced in a study of CD8 T cells in ankylosing spondylitis. One entry per CDR3 protein, called by TCRdb with MiXCR from the 5' RACE reads. Of 200,000 to 250,000 distinct CDR3 sequences detected, over 8.5% appear once; the ten largest clones hold 6% to 8%. What was sequenced was blood, either unsorted or a sorted T cell fraction (not recorded which). The receptors were gathered from a male donor with ankylosing spondylitis or in good health (not recorded which). CDR3s leave out the opening cysteine and the closing phenylalanine or tryptophan. A D gene is named only where the DNA matches it firmly.

j_call v_call d_call cdr3_aa
TRBJ1-4 TRBV5-1 NA ASSWTKGFGEKLF
TRBJ1-4 TRBV7-2 NA ASRRQSGTNEKLF
TRBJ2-7 TRBV12-3/TRBV12-4 NA ASSFQGIYEQY
TRBJ2-3 TRBV20-1 TRBD2 CASLPSAGGLRSTDTQY
TRBJ1-3 TRBV5-6 NA ASSTITDARYGNTIY
TRBJ2-1 TRBV12-3/TRBV12-4 NA ASSLVRPPPNEQF
TRBJ2-3 TRBV20-1 NA SARGGFVTDTQY
TRBJ2-1 TRBV3-1 TRBD2 ASSQDSSGSYNEQF
TRBJ2-5 TRBV29-1 NA SVAPGAGETQY
TRBJ2-1 TRBV12-3/TRBV12-4 TRBD2 ASSASGSGRF
TRBJ2-7 TRBV5-1 NA ASSFGPNYEQY
TRBJ2-2 TRBV28 TRBD2 ASSFDNFSGRGEELF
TRBJ1-3 TRBV7-6 NA ASSGGGNTIY
TRBJ2-1 TRBV20-1 TRBD2 SAVLAGGSYNEQF
TRBJ2-1 TRBV4-1 NA ASSQDPRTASYNEQF
TRBJ2-1 TRBV27 TRBD2 ASSPGLASNEQF
TRBJ1-5 TRBV28 NA ASRDRTVNQPQH
TRBJ2-2 TRBV4-1 TRBD1 ASSQSGGGELF
TRBJ1-1 TRBV29-1 NA SVAVGMNTEAF
TRBJ2-3 TRBV2 NA ASIRTASGTQY
TRBJ2-4 TRBV12-3/TRBV12-4 TRBD2 ASSFLSGSSNIQY
TRBJ2-5 TRBV5-1 NA ASKRRDQKETQY
TRBJ1-1 TRBV7-6 NA ASSSKQMNTEAF